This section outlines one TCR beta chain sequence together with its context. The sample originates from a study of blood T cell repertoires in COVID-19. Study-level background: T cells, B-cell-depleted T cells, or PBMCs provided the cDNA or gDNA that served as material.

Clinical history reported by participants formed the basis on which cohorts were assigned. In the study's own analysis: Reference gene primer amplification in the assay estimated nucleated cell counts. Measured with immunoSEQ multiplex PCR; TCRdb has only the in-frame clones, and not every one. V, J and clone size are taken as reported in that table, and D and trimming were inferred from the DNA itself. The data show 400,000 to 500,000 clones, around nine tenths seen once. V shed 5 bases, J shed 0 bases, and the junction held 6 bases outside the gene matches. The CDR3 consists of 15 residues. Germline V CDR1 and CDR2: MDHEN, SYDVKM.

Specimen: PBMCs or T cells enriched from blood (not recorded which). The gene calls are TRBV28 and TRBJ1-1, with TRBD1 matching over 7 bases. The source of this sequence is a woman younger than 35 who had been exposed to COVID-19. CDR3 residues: CASSNTGQMNTEAFF. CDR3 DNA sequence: TGTGCCAGCAGTAATACGGGACAGATGAACACTGAAGCTTTCTTT.